This section outlines one T cell receptor (beta chain) sequence together with its context. What it binds is not known. The V gene's germline CDR1 is SGHRS and CDR2 YFSETQ. Between the trimmed V and J ends, which lost 0 bases and 6 bases, there was a span of 9 bases. This CDR3 has 13 residues. This entry is derived from a study of OX40 agonist ivuxolimab in advanced cancers. Clones were sequenced by immunoSEQ multiplex PCR, and TCRdb holds only the in-frame ones, with some missing. The sample has over 25,000 clones; around four fifths are singletons. With autoimmune disease history or systemic immunosuppression, patients were excluded. Study-level results: CD8+ T cells (on average) carried more expanded clones than CD4+ T cells. The work left the antigen specificity of expanded peripheral T cells undetermined.

The source of this sequence is an adult with an advanced solid tumor such as melanoma, head and neck, liver or kidney cancer. The sample here was CD4+ or CD8+ T cells sorted from blood, taken in a trial of the OX40 agonist ivuxolimab. The chain couples TRBV5-1 to TRBJ1-2; D is uncertain. CDR3 amino acids: CASSLVADDGYTF. The CDR3 DNA reads TGCGCCAGCAGCTTGGTCGCGGACGATGGCTACACCTTC.